This T cell receptor beta chain was found in a study of blood T cell repertoires in COVID-19. Overall study: PBMCs, B-cell-depleted T cells, or T cells were the source of the cDNA or gDNA that made up the material.

The repertoire was sequenced with immunoSEQ multiplex PCR; TCRdb's copy has only in-frame clones and lacks some. The sample includes about 230,000 clones, approximately 82% of them seen just once. The germline V gene encodes CDR1 SGHTA and CDR2 FQGTGA. The V segment lost 3 bases and the J segment 0 bases; nucleotides outside the gene matches: 5. The CDR3 is 17 residues long. This TCR derives from an elderly man with acute or convalescent COVID-19. The chain employs TRBV7-3 and TRBJ2-2; 9 bases are shared with TRBD1. The sequenced sample consisted of peripheral blood. This chain's CDR3 is CASSLRGDRANTGELFF. The CDR3 nucleotides read TGTGCCAGCAGCTTGCGAGGGGACAGGGCGAACACCGGGGAGCTGTTTTTT.